This record covers a single TCR beta chain. Sample-barcoded 5' priming and a J-beta primer mix drove a second PCR of roughly 7 to 11 cycles. Each CDR3 protein is one row after TCRdb ran MiXCR on the 5' RACE reads. The sample has 1.5 million to 2 million distinct CDR3 sequences, around 50% seen once. The data originate from a study of blood T cells in healthy people across ages. Study as a whole: About one barcoded beta molecule per two T cells came from capture by template switching.

Germline assignment: CDR1 SEHNR and CDR2 FQNEAQ (reference sequence). V lost 8 bases, J lost 2 bases, and 19 bases lay in between. The CDR3 is 15 amino acids. The clonotype originates from a woman aged 35 to 49 in good health. Sequencing used blood. The J gene is TRBJ2-7, the V gene TRBV7-9; either TRBD1 or TRBD2 may fit D (5 bases each). The CDR3: CASSPLGTTAYEQYF. The CDR3 DNA reads TGTGCCAGCTCACCGCTGGGGACCACGGCCTACGAGCAGTACTTC.